One TCR beta chain is described in this entry. Its antigen is unknown. These data belong to a study of a mutant IDH1 vaccine in newly diagnosed glioma. As for the study in general: A roughly 62% male, about 40% female split and a mean age of approximately 38 years characterized treated patients. Previous treatment comprised radiotherapy, temozolomide, or both, mostly both.

This CDR3 comprises 14 residues. With V trimmed by 5 bases and J by 9 bases, 14 bases remained unmatched. Germline V gene data show CDR1 as SGHRS and CDR2 as YFSETQ. Method: immunoSEQ multiplex PCR; TCRdb's copy keeps in-frame clones and lacks some. The top ten hold approximately 8% of the sample, which has tens of thousands of clones, around four fifths seen once. The sample's time point: baseline, week 1 (first vaccination visit). Sample treatment: pre-vaccination baseline after standard-of-care therapy. The donor cohort comprised cases of new WHO grade 3 or 4 IDH1-mutant, ATRX-lost astrocytoma. Broader study findings: Most patients, approximately 93%, showed vaccine-induced immune responses.

The clonotype comes from a woman aged 50 to 60 with glioma. The sequencing used PBMCs, collected from a glioma patient treated with radiotherapy, temozolomide or both. The chain uses TRBV5-1 and TRBJ2-7; 7 bases are shared with TRBD1. The CDR3 bases are TGCGCCAGCAGGTTCGAGGGGGCGCTTGGAGGGCAGTACTTC. It yields the protein CASRFEGALGGQYF. Variable domain in full (rest from reference TRBV5-1 and TRBJ2-7): KAGVTQTPRYLIKTRGQQVTLSCSPISGHRSVSWYQQTPGQGLQFLFEYFSETQRNKGNFPGRFSGRQFSNSRSEMNVSTLELGDSALYLCASRFEGALGGQYFGPGTRLTVT.